Each of the 10 T cell receptor beta chains below was sequenced from the same sample in a study of Graves' ophthalmopathy and Graves' hyperthyroidism. Researchers took RNA transcripts and amplified TCR beta CDR3 regions from them. HTBI-primed RT-PCR formed the first round, and a multiplex PCR formed the second. One entry per CDR3 protein results from TCRdb running MiXCR on the multiplex PCR reads. The sample gives hundreds of thousands of distinct CDR3 sequences, about a fifth of which show up once; approximately 6.5% is in the top ten. Sequencing used peripheral blood. All receptors derive from a woman under 30 with stable Graves' hyperthyroidism. Some clones in this sample may be carry-over from other donors' samples.

The chain employs TRBV27 and TRBJ1-2; tentatively, D is TRBD1 (6 bases). V lost 6 bases to trimming and J lost 7 bases, with 15 bases between them. This CDR3 contains 13 residues. Germline V gene sequence: CDR1 MNHEY, CDR2 SMNVEV (reference sequence). CDR3 region: CASRVQGSSGYTF. The DNA of the CDR3 is TGTGCCAGCAGGGTACAGGGCTCCTCTGGCTACACCTTC.

This clonotype was counted ten times or more. The rearrangement joins TRBV15 to TRBJ2-7; tentative D call: TRBD2 (5 bases). V was cut by 5 bases and J by 0 bases, with 11 bases left in between. Germline loops: CDR1 LNHNV, CDR2 YYDKDF (reference sequence). The CDR3 has 14 amino acids. Here the CDR3 reads CATSGLDRSYEQYF. Here the CDR3 DNA reads TGTGCCACCAGCGGACTGGACCGCTCCTACGAGCAGTACTTC.

This rearrangement joins TRBV5-6 to TRBJ1-2, with 12 bases lining up with TRBD1. CDR1 SGHDT and CDR2 YYEEEE come from the germline V gene. The trim removed 0 bases at V and 8 bases at J, leaving 8 bases unmatched. CDR3 length: 16 amino acids. The CDR3 reads CASSLVPGQGAGGYTF. The CDR3 coding sequence is TGTGCCAGCAGCTTGGTTCCGGGACAGGGGGCAGGAGGCTACACCTTC. Combining the CDR3 with reference TRBV5-6 and TRBJ1-2 gives the whole variable domain DAGVTQSPTHLIKTRGQQVTLRCSPKSGHDTVSWYQQALGQGPQFIFQYYEEEERQRGNFPDRFSGHQFPNYSSELNVNALLLGDSALYLCASSLVPGQGAGGYTFGSGTRLTVV.

The CDR3 reads CASSPLTGEAFF. The CDR3 DNA follows: TGTGCCAGCAGCCCTCTGACGGGTGAAGCTTTCTTT. This rearrangement joins TRBV11-3 to TRBJ1-1; D gene ambiguous. V lost 5 bases and J 7 bases, leaving 11 bases between the germline ends. CDR3 length: 12 amino acids. Per the germline V gene, CDR1 is SGHNT and CDR2 is YENEEA.

This clonotype showed up many times. V and J are TRBV11-1 and TRBJ2-2; TRBD2 agrees at 8 bases. CDR1 and CDR2 (germline): SGHAT, FQDESV (reference sequence). The length of the CDR3 is 16 residues. The V gene end was trimmed by 7 bases and the J gene end by 6 bases; junction bases not matched to a gene: 13. The chain's CDR3 is CASKMHGLAGAGELFF. The CDR3 DNA follows: TGTGCCAGCAAGATGCACGGACTAGCCGGAGCCGGGGAGCTGTTTTTT.

This clonotype was counted many times. The V and J genes are TRBV28 and TRBJ1-1, with a weak D call TRBD1 (5 bases). V lost 5 bases to trimming and J lost 1 base, with 17 bases between them. Germline loops: CDR1 MDHEN, CDR2 SYDVKM. The CDR3 contains 16 residues. The CDR3 reads CASSGGGILSNTEAFF. The CDR3 DNA follows: TGTGCCAGCAGTGGGGGAGGGATCCTGTCGAACACTGAAGCTTTCTTT.

This clonotype was seen at least ten times. The chain employs TRBV2 and TRBJ1-2, with D maybe TRBD1 (5 bases). This CDR3 has 14 amino acids. The V end was cut by 6 bases, the J end by 6 bases, with 17 bases between. From germline, CDR1 is SNHLY and CDR2 FYNNEI. CDR3 DNA: TGTGCCAGCAGGGGAGAGGGGTTTGGGGATGGCTACACCTTC. Translating it yields CASRGEGFGDGYTF. Looking up the rest from reference TRBV2 and TRBJ1-2 gives the full variable domain: EPEVTQTPSHQVTQMGQEVILRCVPISNHLYFYWYRQILGQKVEFLVSFYNNEISEKSEIFDDQFSVERPDGSNFTLKIRSTKLEDSAMYFCASRGEGFGDGYTFGSGTRLTVV.

This clonotype was counted ten times or more. The V gene is TRBV19, the J gene TRBJ1-2, with D perhaps matching TRBD1 (5 bases). Germline-derived CDR1 and CDR2 are LNHDA and SQIVND (reference sequence). Between the trimmed V and J ends, which lost 7 bases and 4 bases, there was a span of 10 bases. This CDR3 has 12 residues. The CDR3 region has the DNA TGTGCCAGTATAGGACAACTCTATGGCTACACCTTC. Translating gives CASIGQLYGYTF.

This clonotype has at least ten counts. The chain couples TRBV5-6 to TRBJ1-2, with TRBD1 as a possible D gene (5 bases). The CDR3 has 15 amino acids. V lost 6 bases, J lost 4 bases, and 19 bases lay in between. Germline CDR1 SGHDT, CDR2 YYEEEE. CDR3 DNA: TGTGCCAGCACCCCCGTGGACACCTCATCCTATGGCTACACCTTC. It specifies CASTPVDTSSYGYTF.

This clonotype was seen ten or more times. The chain recombines TRBV30 with TRBJ1-5; no definite D call. The germline gives CDR1 GTSNPN, CDR2 SVGIG (reference sequence). The CDR3 has 14 residues. The V end lost 0 bases, the J end lost 6 bases, and 12 bases lay between the germline ends. This chain's CDR3 is CAWSVPGMGQPQHF. The CDR3 coding sequence is TGTGCCTGGAGTGTACCGGGGATGGGTCAGCCCCAGCATTTT.